The clone carrying this T cell receptor beta chain has ten or more counts. The antigen remains undetermined. The TCRbeta library incorporated unique molecular identifiers. Via MiXCR, TCRdb re-called the PCR reads, giving one row per CDR3 protein. The table includes hundreds of thousands of distinct CDR3 sequences, about a tenth detected once. This record belongs to a study of T-cell reconstitution after alpha-beta-depleted transplantation in children. CDR3 length: 16 residues. V shed 1 base and J shed 0 bases, with 7 bases lying between them. Per the germline V gene, CDR1 is SEHNR and CDR2 is FQNEAQ (reference sequence). Findings of the study overall: Newly made T cells mostly supplied T-cell counts and diversity one year after transplant.

The V gene is TRBV7-9, the J gene TRBJ2-6; D not certain. This TCR was sampled from a boy less than two years old with acute myeloid leukemia, due to receive a stem cell transplant. The source was PBMCs, collected before TCRalphabeta/CD19-depleted stem cell transplant. CDR3 sequence reads: CASSLVGRSGANVLTF. The CDR3 DNA reads as TGTGCCAGCAGCTTAGTGGGTCGCTCTGGGGCCAACGTCCTGACTTTC.